What follows describes a single T cell receptor beta chain. Its antigen is as yet unknown. This sample was included in a study of cytomegalovirus exposure and HLA in healthy donors. Study observations and caveats: DRB1 showed the most TCR associations and HLA-C the fewest in a later analysis, as rates varied by HLA locus.

The PCR had 60 Vbeta and 13 Jbeta primers. Repertoires were generated with immunoSEQ multiplex PCR, while TCRdb's copy carries only in-frame clones and drops some. The table records about 120,000 clones, less than 85% of them present only once. This receptor was taken from a man aged 30 to 45 in good health and CMV-seropositive. The source material was PBMCs.

CDR3 region: CASSPNRNTEAFF. CDR3 nucleotide sequence: TGTGCCAGCAGCCCAAACAGGAACACTGAAGCTTTCTTT. The genes are TRBV11-2 and TRBJ1-1; D gene unclear. Germline CDR1 SGHAT, CDR2 FQNNGV. V gave up 5 bases and J gave up 1 base, with 8 bases separating them. The CDR3 is made up of 13 amino acids.